A selection of T cell receptor beta chains follows, all from one sample in a study of vaccination and CD4 T cells after COVID-19. TCRdb redid the calling of the PCR reads with MiXCR, one entry per CDR3 protein. The table includes about 22,000 distinct CDR3 sequences, 32% detected once. These receptors' targets are unknown. The sequencing sample was made of cultured CD4+ T cells from blood. These receptor sequences come from a human donor with COVID-19. Both conserved end residues are part of each CDR3. Fields, in order: clone size, J gene, V gene, D gene, CDR3 protein, CDR3 DNA. A D gene is named only where the DNA matches it firmly. Not all rows give a size; the values are once, few, many and, for expanded clones, a class.

- TRBJ1-1 TRBV2 - CASSEKGLGTEAFF TGTGCCAGCAGTGAAAAGGGCTTGGGCACTGAAGCTTTCTTT
- TRBJ2-7 TRBV23-1 TRBD2 CAPAGGPNEQYF TGCGCCCCAGCGGGGGGGCCCAACGAGCAGTACTTC
few TRBJ2-5 TRBV5-4 TRBD2 CASSPRGGQTRETQYF TGTGCCAGCAGCCCGCGGGGGGGCCAGACACGGGAGACCCAGTACTTC
- TRBJ1-5 TRBV11-3 TRBD1 CASSLERVMDRSNQPQHF TGTGCCAGCAGCTTAGAGAGGGTGATGGACAGGAGCAATCAGCCCCAGCATTTT
- TRBJ1-5 TRBV5-1 - CASSPDGYSNQPQHF TGCGCCAGCAGTCCCGACGGTTATAGCAATCAGCCCCAGCATTTT
few TRBJ2-3 TRBV11-2 - CASSSGPSEGSTQYF TGTGCCAGCAGCTCCGGACCTAGTGAGGGTTCTACGCAGTATTTT
- TRBJ1-5 TRBV12-5 TRBD1 CASGLSGQGIQPQHF TGTGCTAGTGGTTTGTCAGGACAGGGCATTCAGCCCCAGCATTTT
- TRBJ2-1 TRBV11-3 - CASSLAGGPSSYNEQFF TGTGCCAGCAGCTTAGCGGGGGGCCCGAGCTCCTACAATGAGCAGTTCTTC
- TRBJ2-7 TRBV10-1 - CASSHSGSSYEQYF TGCGCCAGCAGTCATTCGGGCAGCTCCTACGAGCAGTACTTC
- TRBJ2-5 TRBV12-3/TRBV12-4 - CASNFRWEETQYF TGTGCCAGCAACTTCCGGTGGGAAGAGACCCAGTACTTC
- TRBJ2-6 TRBV4-3 - CASSQESGSGANVLTF TGCGCCAGCAGCCAAGAATCAGGGTCCGGGGCCAACGTCCTGACTTTC
- TRBJ2-3 TRBV30 - CAWSVDPAGTDTQYF TGTGCCTGGAGTGTAGACCCAGCGGGCACAGATACGCAGTATTTT
few TRBJ2-4 TRBV10-2 - CASSTSTGGTKNIQYF -
- TRBJ1-2 TRBV6-1 - CASSPRRANYGYTF TGTGCCAGCAGTCCGAGGAGGGCTAACTATGGCTACACCTTC
- TRBJ1-5 TRBV18 TRBD1 CASSPTRDRESNQPQHF TGTGCCAGCTCACCTACCCGGGACAGGGAAAGCAATCAGCCCCAGCATTTT
large TRBJ1-4 TRBV10-1 - CASSRVTNEKLFF TGCGCCAGCAGCCGGGTCACTAATGAAAAACTGTTTTTT
few TRBJ1-5 TRBV6-5 - CASSYSSGGGNQPQHF TGTGCCAGCAGTTATTCGAGCGGGGGTGGCAATCAGCCCCAGCATTTT
- TRBJ2-7 TRBV21-1 - CASSNGTGTYEQYF TGTGCCAGCAGCAACGGGACAGGTACCTACGAGCAGTACTTC
- TRBJ1-2 TRBV5-4 - CASSSGQYYGYTF TGTGCCAGCAGCTCCGGACAGTACTATGGCTACACCTTC
few TRBJ1-2 TRBV7-9 - CASSLPTEAGYTF TGTGCCAGCAGCTTACCGACGGAGGCGGGCTACACCTTC
- TRBJ1-2 TRBV14 - CASSQDRVYGYTF TGTGCCAGCAGCCAAGATCGGGTTTATGGCTACACCTTC
- TRBJ1-6 TRBV5-6 TRBD1 CASSSITGGSPLHF TGTGCCAGCAGCTCAATTACAGGGGGTTCACCCCTCCACTTT
- TRBJ2-5 TRBV19 - CASRNPSHQETQYF TGTGCCAGTAGGAATCCGTCCCATCAAGAGACCCAGTACTTC
- TRBJ2-1 TRBV6-5 - CASSLQGGQFF TGTGCCAGCAGTTTGCAAGGTGGGCAGTTCTTC
- TRBJ2-7 TRBV6-2/TRBV6-3 - CASGEYGTASYEQYF TGTGCCAGCGGCGAATACGGGACGGCCTCCTACGAGCAGTACTTC
- TRBJ1-1 TRBV7-2 - CASSFSPTGLGAFF TGTGCCAGCAGCTTTTCTCCAACAGGTTTAGGGGCTTTCTTT
- TRBJ2-4 TRBV12-3/TRBV12-4 TRBD1 CASSLGQGVNIQYF TGTGCCAGCAGTTTAGGACAGGGGGTCAACATTCAGTACTTC
- TRBJ2-1 TRBV19 TRBD2 CASRSLPWTSGGADNEQFF TGTGCCAGTAGATCCTTACCCTGGACTAGCGGGGGGGCCGACAATGAGCAGTTCTTC
few TRBJ2-6 TRBV19 - CASSISGANVLTF TGTGCCAGTAGTATCTCTGGGGCCAACGTCCTGACTTTC
- TRBJ2-2 TRBV18 - CASSPPRGFYGELFF TGTGCCAGCTCACCACCGAGAGGGTTCTACGGGGAGCTGTTTTTT
- TRBJ2-3 TRBV7-9 TRBD2 CASSSARSGGGGTQYF TGTGCCAGCAGCTCCGCGCGGAGCGGGGGGGGGGGTACGCAGTATTTT
- TRBJ2-5 TRBV20-1 TRBD2 CSARWGGVETQYF TGCAGTGCTAGGTGGGGGGGGGTTGAGACCCAGTACTTC
- TRBJ1-5 TRBV9 - CASSVGGLGQPQHF TGTGCCAGCAGCGTAGGTGGTCTGGGTCAGCCCCAGCATTTT